These 22 T cell receptor beta chains came from one sample sequenced in a study of metastatic and nonmetastatic thyroid tumors. Not a single patient had been given any form of treatment at any point before undergoing thyroid surgery. With MiXCR, TCRdb reprocessed the PCR reads. The table records around 40,000 clones, roughly 17% of them present only once. The material sequenced was blood. All receptors come from a male donor with papillary thyroid cancer or a benign thyroid nodule (not recorded which). Some clones in this sample may be carry-over from other donors' samples.

V gene TRBV7-6 combines with J gene TRBJ2-7; a possible D gene is TRBD2 (6 bases). V lost 0 bases to trimming and J lost 7 bases, with 10 bases between them. Germline CDR1 is SGHVS and CDR2 is FNYEAQ. CDR3 length equals 13 residues. CDR3 coding DNA: TGTGCCAGCAGCTTAGCGTTCGGGGGAGAGCAGTACTTC. It translates to CASSLAFGGEQYF.

This clone was seen many times. V usage is TRBV29-1 and J usage is TRBJ2-6; D uncertain. The CDR3 loop spans 12 amino acids. Germline CDR1 SQVTM, CDR2 ANQGSEA. V gave up 6 bases and J gave up 3 bases, with 6 bases separating them. CDR3 protein: CSVAIGANVLTF. The CDR3 DNA is TGCAGCGTAGCGATTGGGGCCAACGTCCTGACTTTC.

This clone occurred many times. The CDR3 DNA reads as TGTGCCAGCAGCCAAGAAGGCGCTGGAAACACCATATATTTT. Protein product: CASSQEGAGNTIYF. The rearrangement uses TRBV4-2 and TRBJ1-3, with D unresolved. The CDR3 has 14 residues. The V end was cut by 0 bases, the J end by 2 bases, with 5 bases between. Germline V gives CDR1 LGHNA, CDR2 YNFKEQ.

In this sample, this clone turned up a few times. One base away lies a much larger clone, so this may be a sequencing read error. V gene TRBV5-6 combines with J gene TRBJ1-6, with a weak D call TRBD1 (6 bases). Germline-derived CDR1 and CDR2 are SGHDT and YYEEEE. There are 14 residues in the CDR3. In DNA, the CDR3 is TGTGCCAGCAGCGTGGGACATTATAATCCACCCCTCCACTTT. It codes for CASSVGHYNPPLHF.

This clone was observed many times. The rearrangement links TRBV5-1 to TRBJ1-1, with unresolved D. Per germline, CDR1 SGHRS and CDR2 YFSETQ. The CDR3 is 15 amino acids. V lost 4 bases, J lost 5 bases, and 18 bases lay in between. The CDR3 protein is CASSRINLVGTEAFF. The CDR3 region has the DNA TGCGCCAGCAGCAGGATAAATTTGGTTGGGACTGAAGCTTTCTTT.

This clone showed up just a few times. The V gene is TRBV30, the J gene TRBJ2-3, with TRBD2 identical over 8 bases. Germline CDR1 and CDR2: GTSNPN and SVGIG (reference sequence). Losses at the gene ends were 0 bases for V and 2 bases for J; bases not matched to a gene: 4. The CDR3 is 15 residues long. CDR3 protein: CAWSVGAGVTDTQYF. The CDR3 DNA is TGTGCCTGGAGTGTCGGAGCGGGGGTCACAGATACGCAGTATTTT.

The V gene is TRBV5-1, the J gene TRBJ2-7; the D gene is possibly TRBD2 (5 bases). With 0 bases removed from V and 0 bases from J, the gap between germline ends came to 10 bases. The CDR3 is made up of 15 amino acids. Germline CDR1 reads SGHRS; CDR2 reads YFSETQ. The CDR3, as DNA: TGCGCCAGCAGCTTGGAGTGGGAGAGCTCCTACGAGCAGTACTTC. It translates to CASSLEWESSYEQYF.

The chain links TRBV13 to TRBJ1-5, with TRBD1 as a possible D gene (6 bases). Germline CDR1 PRHDT, CDR2 FYEKMQ (reference sequence). The V end lost 0 bases, the J end lost 4 bases, and 10 bases lay between the germline ends. The CDR3 runs 15 residues. The DNA of the CDR3 is TGTGCCAGCAGCTTAGGACAGGGATTGAATCAGCCCCAGCATTTT. It specifies CASSLGQGLNQPQHF.

This clone was detected many times. The chain uses TRBV11-3 and TRBJ1-1, with D maybe TRBD1 (5 bases). The CDR3 is 13 residues long. V lost 1 base and J lost 10, with 13 bases in between. Germline CDR1 and CDR2: SGHNT and YENEEA. CDR3 DNA sequence: TGTGCCAGCAGCTTAGGGGGGTTGGGTGTAGCTTTCTTT. Protein sequence: CASSLGGLGVAFF.

This clone was counted at least ten times. The chain is built from TRBV19 and TRBJ1-6; no reliable D call. Germline V gives CDR1 LNHDA, CDR2 SQIVND (reference sequence). The CDR3 is 15 residues long. With 6 bases removed from V and 2 bases from J, the gap between germline ends came to 11 bases. CDR3 in DNA: TGTGCCAGTAGAAGGGAAGTCACCTATAATTCACCCCTCCACTTT. Encoded protein: CASRREVTYNSPLHF.

In this sample, this clone turned up many times. CDR3 in DNA: TGTGCCAGCTCACCAGATGGGCAGGGAGCACTCTATGGCTACACCTTC. Its translation: CASSPDGQGALYGYTF. This chain connects TRBV18 to TRBJ1-2; D might be TRBD1 (5 bases). Germline loops: CDR1 KGHSH, CDR2 LQKENI. This CDR3 spans 16 amino acids. V was pared by 2 bases and J by 4 bases, with 17 bases between. The full variable domain, in which reference TRBV18 and TRBJ1-2 provide the parts outside the CDR3, is NAGVMQNPRHLVRRRGQEARLRCSPMKGHSHVYWYRQLPEEGLKFMVYLQKENIIDESGMPKERFSAEFPKEGPSILRIQQVVRGDSAAYFCASSPDGQGALYGYTFGSGTRLTVV.

This clone has more than one count but fewer than ten. This chain links TRBV27 with TRBJ2-1; a weak D match, TRBD1 (5 bases). Germline CDR1 MNHEY, CDR2 SMNVEV (reference sequence). The CDR3 consists of 12 residues. V lost 7 bases and J 10 bases, leaving 14 bases between the germline ends. Written as DNA, the CDR3 is TGTGCCAGCATGTACGTTGGACAAGAGCAGTTCTTC. It translates to CASMYVGQEQFF.

This clone has a count of ten or more. A junction boundary mismatches the germline segment, possibly from a read error. The rearrangement links TRBV9 to TRBJ1-1; TRBD1 might be the D (6 bases). CDR3 length: 14 residues. Germline loops: CDR1 SGDLS, CDR2 YYNGEE. DNA of the CDR3: TGTGCCGGCAGCGTCGGAGGGACAAACACTGAAGCTTTCTTT. This sequence encodes CAGSVGGTNTEAFF.

The chain is built from TRBV28 and TRBJ2-6; D uncertain. V was cut by 5 bases and J by 0 bases, with 8 bases left in between. From germline, CDR1 is MDHEN and CDR2 SYDVKM. This CDR3 has 15 amino acids. Here the CDR3 DNA reads TGTGCCAGCAGTCATTCAGTCTCTGGGGCCAACGTCCTGACTTTC. This codes for CASSHSVSGANVLTF.

The gene calls are TRBV6-4 and TRBJ2-3; 10 positions agree with TRBD1. Per germline, CDR1 MRHNA and CDR2 SNTAGT. V shed 0 bases, J shed 2 bases, and the junction held 2 bases outside the gene matches. This CDR3 is built from 16 residues. The CDR3 spells CASSDSTGGYTDTQYF. Written as DNA, the CDR3 is TGTGCCAGCAGTGACTCGACAGGGGGCTACACAGATACGCAGTATTTT.

This clone was seen at least ten times. The V call is TRBV15, the J call TRBJ1-4, with D possibly being TRBD1 (5 bases). From germline, CDR1 is LNHNV and CDR2 YYDKDF (reference sequence). V shed 1 base and J shed 2 bases, with 5 bases lying between them. This CDR3 comprises 14 residues. CDR3 sequence reads: CATSRAGTNEKLFF. For the CDR3, the DNA is TGTGCCACCAGCAGAGCAGGGACTAATGAAAAACTGTTTTTT.

This clone was seen at least ten times. Other nucleotide sequences in the sample specify the same CDR3. This chain connects TRBV7-9 to TRBJ2-5; D might be TRBD1 or TRBD2, each matching 5 bases. The CDR3 runs 13 residues. CDR1 SEHNR and CDR2 FQNEAQ come from the germline V gene (reference sequence). The CDR3 protein is CAGGAQPGETQYF. The DNA of the CDR3 is TGTGCTGGGGGAGCCCAGCCTGGGGAGACCCAGTACTTC.

This clone has ten or more counts. This chain links TRBV11-2 with TRBJ2-5, with D uncertain. The CDR3 length is 15 residues. V shed 1 base and J shed 1 base, with 10 bases lying between them. Germline loops: CDR1 SGHAT, CDR2 FQNNGV. As DNA, the CDR3 is TGTGCCAGCAGCTTAGTTGATACGGTCCAAGAGACCCAGTACTTC. It encodes CASSLVDTVQETQYF.

This clone was recorded many times. The CDR3 nucleotides read TGTGCCAGCAGCTTAAGGGAGTCGACTGAAGCTTTCTTT. It yields the protein CASSLRESTEAFF. The chain combines TRBV7-3 with TRBJ1-1; D unresolved. Trimming removed 1 base at V and 5 bases at J, with 8 bases between. The germline V gene has CDR1 SGHTA and CDR2 FQGTGA. The CDR3 covers 13 residues.

Ten or more counts support this clone. The V gene is TRBV10-1, the J gene TRBJ1-2, with 10 bases matching TRBD1. Germline-derived CDR1 and CDR2 are WNHNN and SYGVQD (reference sequence). Losses at the gene ends were 6 bases for V and 4 bases for J; bases not matched to a gene: 2. The CDR3 runs to 13 residues. CDR3 amino acids: CASSRDRGYGYTF. CDR3 nucleotide sequence: TGCGCCAGCAGCCGGGACAGGGGCTATGGCTACACCTTC.

The CDR3 coding sequence is TGTGCCAGCATCCCCCCGGACAGGGTTGGTGGCACTGAAGCTTTCTTT. It specifies CASIPPDRVGGTEAFF. The rearrangement links TRBV6-1 to TRBJ1-1; 8 bases agree with TRBD1. This CDR3 is 16 amino acids long. Germline CDR1 and CDR2: MNHNS and SASEGT. Germline trimming cut 7 bases from V and 4 bases from J; bases unmatched to any gene: 14.

By its share, this clone is medium-sized (0.01 to 0.1%). The chain uses TRBV6-1 and TRBJ1-2; 9 bases are a match to TRBD1. CDR1 MNHNS and CDR2 SASEGT come from the germline V gene. The CDR3 has 15 residues. J was trimmed by 4 bases and V by 5 bases; bases with no gene match: 8. The CDR3 nucleotides read TGTGCCAGCAGTCCAGCGGCGACAGGGGGCTATGGCTACACCTTC. It translates to CASSPAATGGYGYTF.